This T cell receptor beta chain is drawn from a study of T cell changes during pregnancy in multiple sclerosis. The repertoire was sequenced with immunoSEQ multiplex PCR; TCRdb's copy has only in-frame clones and lacks some. The sample shows about 100,000 clones, approximately 94% of them seen only once. Germline CDR1 SNHLY, CDR2 FYNNEI. V lost 5 bases and J lost 1, with 11 bases in between. The CDR3 has 14 amino acids. The clonotype was recovered from a female donor with multiple sclerosis, enrolled in a pregnancy study. The chain joins TRBV2 to TRBJ1-2, with D possibly TRBD1 on 5 matching bases. The sample consisted of peripheral blood, taken before pregnancy. The CDR3 DNA reads TGTGCCAGCAGTCCCGGGGGGAGTAACTATGGCTACACCTTC. Translated: CASSPGGSNYGYTF.